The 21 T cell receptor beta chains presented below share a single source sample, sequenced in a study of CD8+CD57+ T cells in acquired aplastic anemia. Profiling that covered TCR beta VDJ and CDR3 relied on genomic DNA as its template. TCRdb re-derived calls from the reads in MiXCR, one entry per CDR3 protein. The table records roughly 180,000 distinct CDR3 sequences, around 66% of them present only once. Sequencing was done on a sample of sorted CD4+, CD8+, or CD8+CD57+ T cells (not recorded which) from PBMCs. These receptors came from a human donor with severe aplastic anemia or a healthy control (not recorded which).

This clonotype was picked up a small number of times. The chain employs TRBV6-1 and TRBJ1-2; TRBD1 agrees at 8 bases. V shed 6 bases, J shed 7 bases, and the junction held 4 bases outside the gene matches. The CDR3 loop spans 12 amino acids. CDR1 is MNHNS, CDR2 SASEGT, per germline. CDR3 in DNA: TGTGCCAGCAGGACAGGGGATCGTGGCTACACCTTC. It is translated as CASRTGDRGYTF.

Here the CDR3 reads CASGPYNSPLHF. The CDR3 DNA follows: TGTGCTAGTGGCCCCTATAATTCACCCCTCCACTTT. This chain uses TRBV12-5 with TRBJ1-6; D unresolved. V lost 6 bases and J lost 2, with 2 bases in between. This CDR3 region has 12 residues. The V gene's germline CDR1 is LGHNT and CDR2 FRNRAP.

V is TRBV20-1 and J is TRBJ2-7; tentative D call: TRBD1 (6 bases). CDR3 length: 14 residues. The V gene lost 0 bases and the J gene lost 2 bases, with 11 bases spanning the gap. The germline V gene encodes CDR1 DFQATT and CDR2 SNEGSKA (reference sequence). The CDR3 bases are TGCAGTGCTAGAGAGGGTCCAGGGGCCTACGAGCAGTACTTC. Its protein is CSAREGPGAYEQYF.

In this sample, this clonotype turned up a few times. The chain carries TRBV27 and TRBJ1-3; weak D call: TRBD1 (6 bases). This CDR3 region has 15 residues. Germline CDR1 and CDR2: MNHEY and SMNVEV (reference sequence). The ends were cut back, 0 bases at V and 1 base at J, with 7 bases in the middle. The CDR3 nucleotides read TGTGCCAGCAGTTTATCAGGGGGGTCTGGAAACACCATATATTTT. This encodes CASSLSGGSGNTIYF.

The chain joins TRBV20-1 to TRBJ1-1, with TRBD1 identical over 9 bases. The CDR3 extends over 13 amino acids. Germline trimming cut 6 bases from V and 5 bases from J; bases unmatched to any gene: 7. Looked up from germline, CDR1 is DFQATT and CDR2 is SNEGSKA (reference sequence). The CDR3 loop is CSARGTGRTEAFF. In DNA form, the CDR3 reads TGCAGTGCGAGGGGGACAGGGAGGACTGAAGCTTTCTTT.

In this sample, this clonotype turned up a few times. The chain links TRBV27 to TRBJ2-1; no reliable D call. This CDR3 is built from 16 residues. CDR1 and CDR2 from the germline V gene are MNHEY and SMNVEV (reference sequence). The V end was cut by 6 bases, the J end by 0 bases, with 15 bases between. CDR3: CASSSRRSSSYNEQFF. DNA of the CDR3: TGTGCCAGCAGCTCCCGAAGGTCTAGCTCCTACAATGAGCAGTTCTTC.

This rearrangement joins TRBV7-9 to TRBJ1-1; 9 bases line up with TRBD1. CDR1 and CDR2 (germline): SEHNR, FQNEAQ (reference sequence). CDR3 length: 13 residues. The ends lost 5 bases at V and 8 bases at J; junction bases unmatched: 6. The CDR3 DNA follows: TGTGCCAGCAGCCATTTGGGACAGGGCGAAGCTTTCTTT. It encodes CASSHLGQGEAFF.

The CDR3: CASWANTEAFF. The DNA for the CDR3 is TGTGCCAGCTGGGCCAACACTGAAGCTTTCTTT. The chain recombines TRBV2 with TRBJ1-1; D ambiguous. Looked up from germline, CDR1 is SNHLY and CDR2 is FYNNEI. The CDR3 has 11 amino acids. Trimming stripped 8 bases from V and 2 bases from J, with 6 bases between.

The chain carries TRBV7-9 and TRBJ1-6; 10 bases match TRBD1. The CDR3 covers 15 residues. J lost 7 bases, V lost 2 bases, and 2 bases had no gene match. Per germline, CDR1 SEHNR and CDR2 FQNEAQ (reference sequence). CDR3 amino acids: CASSLSGQGNSPLHF. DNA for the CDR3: TGTGCCAGCAGCTTATCGGGACAGGGGAATTCACCCCTCCACTTT.

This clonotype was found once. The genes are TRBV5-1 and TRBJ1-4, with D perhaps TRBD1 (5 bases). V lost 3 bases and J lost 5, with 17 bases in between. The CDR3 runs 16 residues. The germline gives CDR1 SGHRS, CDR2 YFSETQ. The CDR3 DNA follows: TGCGCCAGCAGCTCCGACTCTGACAGCCTCAATGAAAAACTGTTTTTT. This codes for CASSSDSDSLNEKLFF.

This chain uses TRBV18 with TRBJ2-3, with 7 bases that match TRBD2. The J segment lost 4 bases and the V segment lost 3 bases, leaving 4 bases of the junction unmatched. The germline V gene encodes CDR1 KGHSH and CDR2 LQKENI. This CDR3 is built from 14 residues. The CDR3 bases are TGTGCCAGCTCACCTCCTAGCGGAGCAGATACGCAGTATTTT. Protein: CASSPPSGADTQYF.

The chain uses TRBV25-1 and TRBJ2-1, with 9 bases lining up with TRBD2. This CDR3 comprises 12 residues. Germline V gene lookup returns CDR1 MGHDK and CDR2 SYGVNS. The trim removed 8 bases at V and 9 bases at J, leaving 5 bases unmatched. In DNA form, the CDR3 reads TGTGCCAGCCGAGCGGGGGGCATTGAGCAGTTCTTC. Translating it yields CASRAGGIEQFF.

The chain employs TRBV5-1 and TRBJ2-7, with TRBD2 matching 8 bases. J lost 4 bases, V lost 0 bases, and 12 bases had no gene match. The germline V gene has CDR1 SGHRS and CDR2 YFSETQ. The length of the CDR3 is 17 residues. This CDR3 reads CASSLEGWQRERYEQYF. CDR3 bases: TGCGCCAGCAGCTTGGAAGGTTGGCAGCGGGAGAGGTACGAGCAGTACTTC.

DNA of the CDR3: TGTGCCAGCACCTCGGACGAACACGAGCAGTACTTC. Translation gives CASTSDEHEQYF. This chain connects TRBV2 to TRBJ2-7; no clear D. Germline V gene lookup returns CDR1 SNHLY and CDR2 FYNNEI. The CDR3 is 12 residues long. Trimming took off 7 bases at V and 5 bases at J, with 12 bases between the two ends.

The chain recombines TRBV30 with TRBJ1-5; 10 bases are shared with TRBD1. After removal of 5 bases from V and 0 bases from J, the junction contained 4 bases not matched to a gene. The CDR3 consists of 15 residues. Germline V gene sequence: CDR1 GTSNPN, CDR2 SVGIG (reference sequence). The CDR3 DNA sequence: TGTGCCTGGGGACAGGGGGAGATTAGCAATCAGCCCCAGCATTTT. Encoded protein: CAWGQGEISNQPQHF.

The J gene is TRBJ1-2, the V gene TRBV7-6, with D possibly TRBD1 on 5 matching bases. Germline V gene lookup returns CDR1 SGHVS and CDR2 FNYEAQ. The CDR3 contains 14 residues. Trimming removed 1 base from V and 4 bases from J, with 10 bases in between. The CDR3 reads CASSLGGDSYGYTF. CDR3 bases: TGTGCCAGCAGCTTAGGCGGCGACAGCTATGGCTACACCTTC.

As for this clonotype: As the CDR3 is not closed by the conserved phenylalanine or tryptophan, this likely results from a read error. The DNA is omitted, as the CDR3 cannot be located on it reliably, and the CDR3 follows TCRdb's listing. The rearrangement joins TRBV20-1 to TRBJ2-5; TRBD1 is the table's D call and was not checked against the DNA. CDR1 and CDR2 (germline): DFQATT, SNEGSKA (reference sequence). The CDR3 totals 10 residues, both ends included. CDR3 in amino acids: CSAKGVIGEL.

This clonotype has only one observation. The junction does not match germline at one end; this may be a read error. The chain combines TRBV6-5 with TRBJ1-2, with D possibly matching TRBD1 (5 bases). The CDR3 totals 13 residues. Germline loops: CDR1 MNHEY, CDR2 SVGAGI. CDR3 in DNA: TGCGCCAGCAGCAACGACAGAAGCTATGGCTACACCTTC. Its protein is CASSNDRSYGYTF.

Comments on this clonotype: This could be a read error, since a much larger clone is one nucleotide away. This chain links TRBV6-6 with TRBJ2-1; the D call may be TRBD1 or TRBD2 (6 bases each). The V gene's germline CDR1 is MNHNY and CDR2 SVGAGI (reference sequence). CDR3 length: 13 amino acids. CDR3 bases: TGTGCCAGCACCCCGGGGGCCTACAATGGGCAGTTCTTC. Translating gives CASTPGAYNGQFF.

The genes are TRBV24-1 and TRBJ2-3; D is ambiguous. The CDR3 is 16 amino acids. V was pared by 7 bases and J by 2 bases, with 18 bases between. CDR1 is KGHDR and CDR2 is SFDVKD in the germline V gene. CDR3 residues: CATSGYGGGATDTQYF. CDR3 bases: TGTGCCACCAGCGGGTATGGTGGCGGAGCCACAGATACGCAGTATTTT.

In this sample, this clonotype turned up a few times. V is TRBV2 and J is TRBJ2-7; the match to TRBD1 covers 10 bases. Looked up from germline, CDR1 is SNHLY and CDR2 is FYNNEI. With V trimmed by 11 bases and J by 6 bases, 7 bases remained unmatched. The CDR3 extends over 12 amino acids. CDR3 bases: TGTGCCTGGGACAGGGGAAGAGGCGAGCAGTACTTC. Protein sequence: CAWDRGRGEQYF.